The sequence of this TCR beta chain was determined in a study of blood T cell dynamics during melanoma immunotherapy. For the study at large: Standard first-line treatment here was pembrolizumab or nivolumab plus ipilimumab in metastatic melanoma. General observations from the study: The study could not tell melanoma-specific clones from general immune activation. The most clonal sorted CD8+ subset, immune-effector cells, was closest to cell-free DNA CDR3 sequences.

The CDR3 contains 14 residues. The V and J ends lost 6 bases and 3 bases, in that order; junction bases with no gene match: 8. The germline V gene has CDR1 MNHEY and CDR2 SMNVEV (reference sequence). This clone was recorded only once. Its specificity is not known. Sequenced by immunoSEQ multiplex PCR; TCRdb stores in-frame clones only, minus some. In the table there are roughly 1,900 clones, almost 95% of which are singletons. Noted time point: week 3, after first cycle of checkpoint inhibitor. Blood was drawn before treatment and at week 3 after checkpoint blockade. The sequence was obtained from a human donor with melanoma. The rearrangement joins TRBV27 to TRBJ2-7; the match to TRBD2 covers 7 bases. This specimen consisted of effector memory CD8+ T cells from blood, obtained from a patient treated with checkpoint blockade. The CDR3 nucleotides read TGTGCCAGCAGCCCAGGACTAGTCGACTACGAGCAGTACTTC. Translated: CASSPGLVDYEQYF.